This T cell receptor (beta chain) was sequenced during a study of blood T cell repertoires in COVID-19. Study summary: PBMCs, B-cell-depleted T cells, or T cells were the source of the cDNA or gDNA that made up the material.

Per the study methods: Reference gene primer amplification gave nucleated cell count estimates. The data were produced by immunoSEQ multiplex PCR, yet TCRdb's version contains in-frame clones alone and is incomplete. Clone size and the V and J calls come from that table; the DNA yielded D and trimming. The sample carries 110,000 or so clones, 81% recorded once. The CDR3 length is 14 residues. The germline gives CDR1 SEHNR, CDR2 FQNEAQ (reference sequence). Trimming removed 2 bases from V and 4 bases from J, with 9 bases in between. The clonotype comes from an older man with acute or convalescent COVID-19. V and J are TRBV7-9 and TRBJ1-3, with D tentatively TRBD1 (5 bases). The material sequenced was peripheral blood. The CDR3 DNA follows: TGTGCCAGCAGCTTACAGGGTGGAGGAAACACCATATATTTT. It specifies CASSLQGGGNTIYF.